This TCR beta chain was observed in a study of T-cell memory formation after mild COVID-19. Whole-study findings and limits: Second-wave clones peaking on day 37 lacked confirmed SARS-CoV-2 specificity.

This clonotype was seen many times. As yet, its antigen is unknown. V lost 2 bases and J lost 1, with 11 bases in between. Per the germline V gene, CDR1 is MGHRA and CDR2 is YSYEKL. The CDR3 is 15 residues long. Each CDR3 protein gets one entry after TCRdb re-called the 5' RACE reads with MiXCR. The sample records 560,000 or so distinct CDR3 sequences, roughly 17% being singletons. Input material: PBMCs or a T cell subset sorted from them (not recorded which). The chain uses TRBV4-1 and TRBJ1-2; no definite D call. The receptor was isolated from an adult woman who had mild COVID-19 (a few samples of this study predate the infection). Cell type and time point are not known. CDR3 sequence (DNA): TGCGCCAGCAGCCAATCGCTTCGCAATAACTATGGCTACACCTTC. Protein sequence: CASSQSLRNNYGYTF.